The clone carrying this TCR beta chain was seen at least ten times. Its antigen is undetermined. Germline V gene data show CDR1 as SGHAT and CDR2 as FQNNGV. V shed 1 base and J shed 10 bases, with 10 bases lying between them. The CDR3 is 12 residues long. This record belongs to a study of Graves' ophthalmopathy and Graves' hyperthyroidism. The wider study: Peripheral blood sampling occurred at initial diagnosis, before any treatment. Broader study findings: Blood shared most expanded thyroid clonotypes above 0.001 frequency. For predicting ophthalmopathy progression, the model had roughly 70% sensitivity and roughly 77% specificity.

Investigators amplified TCR beta CDR3 regions from RNA transcripts. HTBI-primed RT-PCR formed the first round, and a multiplex PCR formed the second. Via MiXCR, TCRdb re-called the multiplex PCR reads, giving one row per CDR3 protein. The sample includes about 700,000 distinct CDR3 sequences, roughly 41% of them seen just once. This chain joins TRBV11-2 and TRBJ1-2, with TRBD1 as a possible D gene (6 bases). The sample taken for sequencing was peripheral blood. This clonotype was sampled from an adult man with Graves' ophthalmopathy. The CDR3 here is CASSLGDTFYTF. CDR3 bases: TGTGCCAGCAGCTTAGGGGACACGTTCTACACCTTC.